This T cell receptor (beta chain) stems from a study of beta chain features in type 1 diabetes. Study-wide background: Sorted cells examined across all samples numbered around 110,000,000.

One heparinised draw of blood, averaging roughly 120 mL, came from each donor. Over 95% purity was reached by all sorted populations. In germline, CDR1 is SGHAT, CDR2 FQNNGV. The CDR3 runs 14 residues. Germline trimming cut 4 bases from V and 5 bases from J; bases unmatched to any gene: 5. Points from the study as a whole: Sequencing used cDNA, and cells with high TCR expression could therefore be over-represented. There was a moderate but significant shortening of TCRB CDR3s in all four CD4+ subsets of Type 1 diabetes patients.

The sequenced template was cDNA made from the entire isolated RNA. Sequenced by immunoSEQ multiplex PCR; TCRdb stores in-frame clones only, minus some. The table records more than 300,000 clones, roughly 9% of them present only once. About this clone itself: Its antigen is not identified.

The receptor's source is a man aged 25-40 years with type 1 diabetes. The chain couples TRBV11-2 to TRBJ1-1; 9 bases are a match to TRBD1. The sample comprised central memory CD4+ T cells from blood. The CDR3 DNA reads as TGTGCCAGCAGCTCGGACAGGGGCGGGACTGAAGCTTTCTTT. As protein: CASSSDRGGTEAFF.